Listed here are 27 T cell receptor beta chains from one sample, sequenced in a study of blood T cell repertoires in COVID-19. Sequenced by immunoSEQ multiplex PCR; TCRdb stores in-frame clones only, minus some. The data show 75,000 to 90,000 clones, with less than 85% seen just once and under 5% held by the top ten. Sequences were obtained from peripheral blood. Receptors were obtained from a woman between 65 and 79 years old with acute or convalescent COVID-19.

This clone showed up many times. DNA for the CDR3: TGCAGTGCTAGTAGGCAGGGGGAAGACTATGGCTACACCTTC. It codes for CSASRQGEDYGYTF. This sequence joins TRBV20-1 and TRBJ1-2, with 7 bases lining up with TRBD1. Germline lookup yields CDR1 DFQATT and CDR2 SNEGSKA (reference sequence). The CDR3 extends over 14 amino acids. The V and J ends lost 3 bases and 3 bases, in that order; junction bases with no gene match: 7.

The sample holds a few counts of this clone. V gene TRBV5-6 combines with J gene TRBJ2-7; D is unclear. Germline CDR1 reads SGHDT; CDR2 reads YYEEEE. CDR3 length: 12 amino acids. The V end lost 5 bases, the J end lost 2 bases, and 8 bases lay between the germline ends. CDR3 loop: CASSSRAYEQYF. CDR3 bases: TGTGCCAGCAGTTCTCGGGCCTACGAGCAGTACTTC.

J is TRBJ1-1 and V is TRBV6-5, with D unclear. The CDR3 spans 11 residues. Trimming stripped 7 bases from V and 5 bases from J, with 8 bases between. From germline, CDR1 is MNHEY and CDR2 SVGAGI. CDR3 sequence reads: CASISRTEAFF. The CDR3 coding sequence is TGTGCCAGCATTTCCAGGACTGAAGCTTTCTTT.

The chain is built from TRBV6-5 and TRBJ2-7; TRBD1 aligns across 8 bases. The J segment lost 3 bases and the V segment lost 3 bases, leaving 4 bases of the junction unmatched. The CDR3 length is 14 residues. Per germline, CDR1 MNHEY and CDR2 SVGAGI. CDR3 DNA: TGTGCCAGCAGTTATCGGGACAGGCGCTACGAGCAGTACTTC. This encodes CASSYRDRRYEQYF.

The genes are TRBV5-5 and TRBJ1-2, with a weak D call TRBD1 (6 bases). The V and J ends lost 4 bases and 0 bases respectively, with 19 bases between them. CDR3 length: 17 residues. CDR1 and CDR2 (germline): SGHKS, YYEKEE (reference sequence). In nucleotides, the CDR3 is TGTGCCAGCAGCCCGATACCAGGGGTTGGGACTAACTATGGCTACACCTTC. It codes for CASSPIPGVGTNYGYTF.

The rearrangement uses TRBV11-3 and TRBJ1-1, with D perhaps TRBD1 (6 bases). V gave up 5 bases and J gave up 0 bases, with 10 bases separating them. Germline CDR1 is SGHNT and CDR2 is YENEEA. There are 14 residues in the CDR3. In nucleotides, the CDR3 is TGTGCCAGCAGCCGGACAGCTATGAACACTGAAGCTTTCTTT. It codes for CASSRTAMNTEAFF.

The chain carries TRBV4-1 and TRBJ1-5, with a possible D match to TRBD1 (6 bases). V dropped 1 base and J dropped 5 bases, with 15 bases sitting between them. This CDR3 has 16 residues. Per germline, CDR1 MGHRA and CDR2 YSYEKL. The CDR3 coding sequence is TGCGCCAGCAGCCAAGTCTCAGGGGAAGGGTATCAGCCCCAGCATTTT. This gives the protein CASSQVSGEGYQPQHF.

This chain joins TRBV7-9 and TRBJ1-1; D remains unclear. This CDR3 has 14 residues. CDR1 and CDR2 from the germline V gene are SEHNR and FQNEAQ (reference sequence). Trimming removed 0 bases at V and 0 bases at J, with 5 bases between. CDR3: CASSLARLNTEAFF. The CDR3 region has the DNA TGTGCCAGCAGCTTAGCCCGGTTGAACACTGAAGCTTTCTTT.

This clone has a handful of counts. CDR3: CASSQRRYTEAFF. CDR3 sequence (DNA): TGCGCCAGCAGCCAGAGGCGATATACTGAAGCTTTCTTT. V is TRBV4-3 and J is TRBJ1-1; no clear D gene. This CDR3 has 13 residues. Between the trimmed V and J ends, which lost 3 bases and 5 bases, there was a span of 10 bases. Germline CDR1 and CDR2: LGHNA and YSLEER.

The chain joins TRBV19 to TRBJ1-5; D gene uncertain. Germline values: CDR1 LNHDA, CDR2 SQIVND (reference sequence). CDR3 size: 16 residues. Deletions cut 4 bases from V and 2 bases from J, with 15 bases between. The CDR3 nucleotides read TGTGCCAGTAGTAATTCGTTCCTATCGCGCAATCAGCCCCAGCATTTT. Its protein is CASSNSFLSRNQPQHF.

The chain uses TRBV19 and TRBJ2-1; 11 bases agree with TRBD2. The germline CDR1 and CDR2 sequences are LNHDA and SQIVND (reference sequence). This CDR3 is built from 18 residues. Losses at the gene ends were 1 base for V and 7 bases for J; bases not matched to a gene: 12. The CDR3 DNA is TGTGCCAGTAGTATAGTGACCTTAACTAGCGGGGGTAGGAATGAGCAGTTCTTC. The encoded protein is CASSIVTLTSGGRNEQFF.

Turning to this clone: Other DNA sequences of this sample code for an identical CDR3. J is TRBJ1-1 and V is TRBV7-2; D gene uncertain. CDR1 and CDR2 (germline): SGHTA, FQGNSA. V lost 2 bases and J lost 2, with 6 bases in between. The CDR3 totals 13 residues. The CDR3, as DNA: TGTGCCAGCAGCTTATCCGGTAACACTGAAGCTTTCTTT. Translation: CASSLSGNTEAFF.

The chain is built from TRBV4-1 and TRBJ2-2, with D tentatively TRBD2 (6 bases). CDR1 and CDR2 from the germline V gene are MGHRA and YSYEKL. The CDR3 is made up of 16 amino acids. Deletions cut 1 base from V and 5 bases from J, with 14 bases between. CDR3 loop: CASSQAHRGGTGELFF. The CDR3 DNA follows: TGCGCCAGCAGCCAAGCCCACCGTGGAGGGACCGGGGAGCTGTTTTTT.

Only a few counts were recorded for this clone. This chain links TRBV9 with TRBJ1-1, with 7 bases lining up with TRBD1. CDR1 and CDR2 from the germline V gene are SGDLS and YYNGEE. The ends lost 2 bases at V and 6 bases at J; junction bases unmatched: 10. CDR3 size: 15 residues. This chain's CDR3 is CASSVDREVFPEAFF. Written as DNA, the CDR3 is TGTGCCAGCAGCGTTGACAGGGAGGTCTTTCCTGAAGCTTTCTTT. Filled out from reference TRBV9 and TRBJ1-1, the complete variable domain reads DSGVTQTPKHLITATGQRVTLRCSPRSGDLSVYWYQQSLDQGLQFLIQYYNGEERAKGNILERFSAQQFPDLHSELNLSSLELGDSALYFCASSVDREVFPEAFFGQGTRLTVV.

This chain connects TRBV4-3 to TRBJ1-4; D remains ambiguous. From germline, CDR1 is LGHNA and CDR2 YSLEER. CDR3 size: 14 residues. Trimming took 4 bases from V and 7 from J, leaving 13 bases between them. The CDR3 sequence: CASSLVLVGEKLFF. CDR3 sequence (DNA): TGCGCCAGCAGCCTCGTCTTGGTCGGTGAAAAACTGTTTTTT.

CDR3 coding DNA: TGTGCCAGCAGTACCCTTGGGGGGGGCTCTCAGCGGGATACGCAGTATTTT. Translated, it gives CASSTLGGGSQRDTQYF. The V gene is TRBV27, the J gene TRBJ2-3, with TRBD2 as a possible D gene (7 bases). This CDR3 comprises 17 residues. Germline CDR1 and CDR2: MNHEY and SMNVEV (reference sequence). Trimming took off 5 bases at V and 6 bases at J, with 24 bases between the two ends.

This clone is labeled as medium-sized. The rearrangement joins TRBV9 to TRBJ2-5, with 13 bases matching TRBD2. The CDR3 has 16 residues. V was clipped by 3 bases and J by 5 bases; unmatched bases: 7. Germline V gives CDR1 SGDLS, CDR2 YYNGEE. Here the CDR3 DNA reads TGTGCCAGCAGCGGACTAGCGGGGGGCGCCCTGGAGACCCAGTACTTC. As protein: CASSGLAGGALETQYF. Together with reference TRBV9 and TRBJ2-5, the CDR3 gives the full variable domain: DSGVTQTPKHLITATGQRVTLRCSPRSGDLSVYWYQQSLDQGLQFLIQYYNGEERAKGNILERFSAQQFPDLHSELNLSSLELGDSALYFCASSGLAGGALETQYFGPGTRLLVL.

The chain couples TRBV6-5 to TRBJ2-7; TRBD1 matches at 9 bases. CDR1 is MNHEY, CDR2 SVGAGI, per germline. Trimming took 2 bases from V and 4 from J; bases not matched to a gene: 6. CDR3 length: 15 residues. The CDR3 DNA reads TGTGCCAGCAGTTACCTCAACAGGGGGCTTTACGAGCAGTACTTC. This sequence encodes CASSYLNRGLYEQYF.

The rearrangement joins TRBV6-5 to TRBJ1-1; 8 bases map to TRBD1. CDR3 length equals 14 residues. Germline lookup yields CDR1 MNHEY and CDR2 SVGAGI. After removal of 7 bases from V and 5 bases from J, the junction contained 9 bases not matched to a gene. CDR3 nucleotide sequence: TGTGCCAGCAACAGCAGGGGGCTACTGACTGAAGCTTTCTTT. This codes for CASNSRGLLTEAFF.

This clone has just one count. The CDR3 DNA is TGCGCCAGCAGCCAAGTCCGGGGGACGCAGTATTTT. This codes for CASSQVRGTQYF. This chain connects TRBV4-1 to TRBJ2-3; D is possibly TRBD2 (6 bases). The CDR3 runs to 12 residues. Germline CDR1 and CDR2: MGHRA and YSYEKL. The ends were cut back, 1 base at V and 9 bases at J, with 8 bases in the middle.

The chain has TRBV19 and TRBJ1-2; D is possibly TRBD1 (5 bases). CDR1 is LNHDA, CDR2 SQIVND, per germline (reference sequence). Between the trimmed V and J ends, which lost 3 bases and 0 bases, there was a span of 11 bases. The CDR3 sequence is 15 residues long. CDR3 DNA sequence: TGTGCCAGTAGTATTGGGGGGTCGGCTAACTATGGCTACACCTTC. Protein: CASSIGGSANYGYTF.

The chain has TRBV11-3 and TRBJ2-3, with 8 bases fitting TRBD1. The CDR3 runs to 14 residues. Germline V CDR1 and CDR2: SGHNT, YENEEA. The ends lost 4 bases at V and 6 bases at J; junction bases unmatched: 6. This CDR3 is CASSSGQVRDTQYF. The CDR3 coding sequence is TGTGCCAGCAGCTCGGGACAGGTCCGCGATACGCAGTATTTT. Complete variable domain (other parts from reference TRBV11-3 and TRBJ2-3): EAGVVQSPRYKIIEKKQPVAFWCNPISGHNTLYWYLQNLGQGPELLIRYENEEAVDDSQLPKDRFSAERLKGVDSTLKIQPAELGDSAVYLCASSSGQVRDTQYFGPGTRLTVL.

The V call is TRBV11-2, the J call TRBJ1-6, with a possible D match to TRBD1 (5 bases). Germline V gene sequence: CDR1 SGHAT, CDR2 FQNNGV. The V end was cut by 6 bases, the J end by 3 bases, with 21 bases between. The CDR3 totals 18 residues. The CDR3 is CASSPAGAEGFYNSPLHF. CDR3 bases: TGTGCCAGCAGTCCCGCCGGGGCGGAGGGCTTCTATAATTCACCCCTCCACTTT.

The chain is built from TRBV6-5 and TRBJ1-4; TRBD1 matches at 9 bases. This CDR3 comprises 15 residues. Germline assignment: CDR1 MNHEY and CDR2 SVGAGI. The junction had 5 bases not matched to a gene; V was cut back by 2 bases and J by 7 bases. The CDR3 DNA follows: TGTGCCAGCAGTTACCGGGACAGGGAAGGTGAAAAACTGTTTTTT. Amino acid sequence: CASSYRDREGEKLFF.

The V gene is TRBV7-9, the J gene TRBJ1-5; the D is unclear. This CDR3 region has 14 residues. Trimming removed 5 bases at V and 5 bases at J, with 13 bases between. The germline CDR1 and CDR2 sequences are SEHNR and FQNEAQ (reference sequence). DNA of the CDR3: TGTGCCAGCAGCCGACCCGGGTGGGATCAGCCCCAGCATTTT. Its translation is CASSRPGWDQPQHF.

The rearrangement links TRBV15 to TRBJ1-4; tentative D call: TRBD1 (5 bases). Germline values: CDR1 LNHNV, CDR2 YYDKDF (reference sequence). The CDR3 consists of 15 residues. Trimming cost V 0 bases and J 10 bases, with 15 bases left between them. The DNA of the CDR3 is TGTGCCACCAGCAGAGATCCGCAGGGAGGCGGAAAACTGTTTTTT. This encodes CATSRDPQGGGKLFF.

This sequence joins TRBV4-1 and TRBJ2-3; D not certain. Germline CDR1 is MGHRA and CDR2 is YSYEKL. This CDR3 is 15 amino acids long. V was clipped by 3 bases and J by 1 base, with 11 bases between them. The CDR3: CASSQWALGTDTQYF. The DNA of the CDR3 is TGCGCCAGCAGCCAGTGGGCCCTCGGCACAGATACGCAGTATTTT.